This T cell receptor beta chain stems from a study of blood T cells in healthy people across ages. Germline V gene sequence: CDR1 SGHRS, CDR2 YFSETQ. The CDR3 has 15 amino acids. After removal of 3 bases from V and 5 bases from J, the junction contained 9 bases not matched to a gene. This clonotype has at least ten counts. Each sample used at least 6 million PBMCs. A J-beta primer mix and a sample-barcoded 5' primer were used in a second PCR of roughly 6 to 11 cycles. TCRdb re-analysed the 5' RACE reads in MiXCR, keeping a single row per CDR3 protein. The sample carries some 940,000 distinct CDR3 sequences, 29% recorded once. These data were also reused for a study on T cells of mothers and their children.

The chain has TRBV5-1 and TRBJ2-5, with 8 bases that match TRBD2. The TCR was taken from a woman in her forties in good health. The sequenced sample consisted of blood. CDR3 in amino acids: CASSSGRGGLETQYF. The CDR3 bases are TGCGCCAGCAGCTCAGGACGGGGGGGGCTGGAGACCCAGTACTTC.